A selection of T cell receptor beta chains follows, all from one sample in a study of human T cells and chemical hapten exposure. TCRdb recomputed calls from the RACE reads with MiXCR, one row per CDR3 protein. The data contain over 300,000 distinct CDR3 sequences, roughly 5% of them singletons. The specimen was whole blood, collected in connection with sensitization to the hapten diphenylcyclopropenone (DPC). The receptor set was obtained from a woman aged 45-65 years with alopecia areata. Some clones in this sample may be carry-over from other donors' samples. Both conserved end residues are part of each CDR3. Fields, in order: V gene, clone size, D gene, J gene, CDR3 protein, CDR3 DNA. A D gene is named only where the DNA matches it firmly. The size of a clone is reported for some rows only, either as once, few or many, or as a class for expanded clones.

TRBV7-8,many,NA,TRBJ2-2,CASSLARTLNTGELFF,TGTGCCAGCAGCTTAGCGCGGACGCTAAACACCGGGGAGCTGTTTTTT
TRBV16,many,NA,TRBJ2-4,CASSPDGGANIQYF,TGTGCCAGCAGCCCCGACGGCGGGGCGAACATTCAGTACTTC
TRBV20-1,NA,TRBD2,TRBJ2-7,CSATRTSGNTYEQYF,TGCAGTGCCACCAGGACTAGCGGGAACACCTACGAGCAGTACTTC
TRBV11-2,few,NA,TRBJ2-3,CASGRSAGLSTDTQYF,TGTGCCTCTGGAAGGAGTGCAGGGCTGTCCACAGATACGCAGTATTTT
TRBV3-1,few,NA,TRBJ2-5,CASSHFPETKTQYF,TGTGCCAGCAGCCATTTTCCAGAGACAAAGACCCAGTACTTC
TRBV5-4,NA,TRBD1,TRBJ2-1,CASRISGQSSYNEQSF,TGTGCCAGCAGAATATCGGGACAGTCATCCTACAATGAGCAGTCCTTC
TRBV9,many,NA,TRBJ2-2,CASSVAGDGTGELFF,TGTGCCAGCAGCGTAGCGGGGGATGGCACCGGGGAGCTGTTTTTT
TRBV13,many,TRBD2,TRBJ2-5,CASSTGGHETQYF,TGTGCCAGCAGCACGGGAGGGCACGAGACCCAGTACTTC
TRBV4-2,few,NA,TRBJ2-2,CASSQDLEGRTGELFF,TGTGCCAGCAGCCAAGATCTCGAAGGGCGGACCGGGGAGCTGTTTTTT
TRBV29-1,many,TRBD1,TRBJ1-2,CSVPSDRGGYTF,TGCAGCGTTCCTTCAGACAGGGGTGGCTACACCTTC
TRBV28,many,NA,TRBJ1-5,CASSPLGPITGQPQHF,TGTGCCAGCAGTCCCTTGGGCCCCATAACCGGTCAGCCCCAGCATTTT
TRBV28,few,NA,TRBJ2-5,CASRTPRGPQETQYF,TGTGCCAGCCGAACCCCCCGGGGGCCCCAAGAGACCCAGTACTTC
TRBV12-3/TRBV12-4,few,NA,TRBJ1-1,CASKGSTNTEAFF,TGTGCCAGCAAGGGGAGCACGAACACTGAAGCTTTCTTT
TRBV27,NA,NA,TRBJ1-5,CASSWGCSNQPQHF,TGTGCCAGCAGTTGGGGGTGTAGCAATCAGCCCCAGCATTTT
TRBV23-1,many,TRBD1,TRBJ2-7,CASSRGQGGTHEQYF,TGCGCCAGCAGTCGAGGACAGGGGGGTACCCACGAGCAGTACTTC
TRBV19,many,NA,TRBJ1-2,CASSKEGGDGYTF,TGTGCCAGTAGTAAAGAGGGCGGGGATGGCTACACCTTC
TRBV9,NA,NA,TRBJ1-1,CASRGPYDPPTEAFF,TGTGCCAGCCGGGGCCCCTATGACCCGCCGACTGAAGCTTTCTTT
TRBV12-3/TRBV12-4,few,TRBD1,TRBJ2-7,CASRGQGNEQYF,TGTGCCAGCAGAGGACAGGGGAACGAGCAGTACTTC
TRBV29-1,few,TRBD1,TRBJ2-5,CSVETAGTGGQETQYF,TGCAGCGTTGAAACCGCTGGGACAGGGGGCCAAGAGACCCAGTACTTC
TRBV20-1,many,NA,TRBJ2-2,CSASGPNTGELFF,TGCAGTGCTAGCGGGCCGAACACCGGGGAGCTGTTTTTT
TRBV5-1,many,NA,TRBJ1-1,CASSLTSPGEAFF,TGCGCCAGCAGCTTGACTTCCCCCGGTGAAGCTTTCTTT
TRBV20-1,many,TRBD2,TRBJ2-7,CSASTSGRAGQYF,TGCAGTGCTAGTACCAGCGGGAGGGCCGGGCAGTACTTC
TRBV6-5,many,NA,TRBJ2-7,CASSSQSGVLFYEQYF,TGTGCCAGCAGTTCCCAGTCGGGGGTCTTATTCTACGAGCAGTACTTC
TRBV20-1,few,TRBD1,TRBJ1-1,CSARVDRVGEAFF,TGCAGTGCTAGAGTCGACAGGGTTGGTGAAGCTTTCTTT
TRBV25-1,many,NA,TRBJ2-3,CASSEGEERAYTDTQYF,TGTGCCAGCAGTGAAGGAGAAGAACGGGCCTACACAGATACGCAGTATTTT
TRBV5-1,many,NA,TRBJ2-7,CASSSAPRAASYEQYF,TGCGCCAGCAGTTCCGCCCCCCGGGCCGCCTCCTACGAGCAGTACTTC
TRBV9,NA,NA,TRBJ1-6,CASSVGLTAPLHF,TGTGCCAGCAGCGTAGGACTGACTGCACCCCTCCACTTT
TRBV7-9,few,NA,TRBJ2-2,CASRGASEAGELFF,TGTGCCAGCAGGGGGGCTAGCGAGGCCGGGGAGCTGTTTTTT
TRBV30,few,NA,TRBJ2-7,CAWTEGVEQYF,TGTGCCTGGACAGAGGGGGTGGAGCAGTACTTC
TRBV27,many,NA,TRBJ2-3,CASSPLQLPTDTQYF,TGTGCCAGCAGTCCACTACAACTACCCACAGATACGCAGTATTTT
TRBV7-9,few,NA,TRBJ2-3,CASSLPPPAEDTQYF,TGTGCCAGCAGCTTACCGCCCCCTGCGGAGGATACGCAGTATTTT
TRBV29-1,NA,NA,TRBJ2-7,CSVGKQGGEQYF,TGCAGCGTTGGCAAACAGGGCGGGGAGCAGTACTTC
TRBV7-8,many,TRBD2,TRBJ2-3,CASSPRISGGTSTDTQYF,TGTGCCAGCAGCCCACGGATTAGCGGGGGAACTAGCACAGATACGCAGTATTTT
TRBV29-1,many,NA,TRBJ1-5,CSVEENSNQPQHF,TGCAGCGTTGAAGAAAATAGCAATCAGCCCCAGCATTTT
TRBV12-3/TRBV12-4,many,TRBD2,TRBJ2-3,CASSLGLAATDTQYF,TGTGCCAGCAGCCTGGGACTAGCAGCCACAGATACGCAGTATTTT
TRBV27,many,NA,TRBJ1-6,CASSLGGSNSPLHF,TGTGCCAGCAGTTTAGGGGGCTCAAATTCACCCCTCCACTTT
TRBV30,NA,TRBD1,TRBJ1-1,CAWNRDRGTEAFF,TGTGCCTGGAACCGGGACAGGGGCACTGAAGCTTTCTTT
TRBV24-1,NA,NA,TRBJ2-1,CAAGTPTYNEQFF,TGTGCCGCCGGGACTCCGACCTACAATGAGCAGTTCTTC
TRBV4-1,NA,TRBD2,TRBJ2-2,CASSWERGGLTGELFF,TGCGCCAGCAGCTGGGAGCGGGGGGGCCTGACCGGGGAGCTGTTTTTT
TRBV24-1,many,NA,TRBJ1-5,CATSDQDQPQHF,TGTGCCACCAGTGACCAGGATCAGCCCCAGCATTTT
TRBV7-2,NA,TRBD2,TRBJ2-5,CASSLAGASGREGPDF,TGTGCCAGCAGCTTAGCGGGTGCTAGCGGGAGGGAGGGGCCGGACTTC
TRBV5-4,NA,NA,TRBJ2-2,CASSVDRNTGELFF,TGTGCCAGCAGCGTTGACAGGAACACCGGGGAGCTGTTTTTT
TRBV15,many,NA,TRBJ1-1,CATSRVVGWKNTEAFF,TGTGCCACCAGCAGAGTAGTCGGGTGGAAGAACACTGAAGCTTTCTTT
TRBV12-3/TRBV12-4,many,NA,TRBJ1-3,CASSFRGFGNTIYF,TGTGCCAGCAGTTTTCGGGGATTTGGAAACACCATATATTTT
TRBV4-1,NA,NA,TRBJ1-6,CASSRRVLREGSYNSPLHF,TGCGCCAGCAGCCGACGAGTCCTCAGGGAGGGGTCCTATAATTCACCCCTCCACTTT
TRBV29-1,few,NA,TRBJ2-3,CSVVWPTSTDTQYF,TGCAGCGTTGTTTGGCCTACTAGCACAGATACGCAGTATTTT
TRBV3-1,few,NA,TRBJ1-1,CASSQDRRENTEAFF,TGTGCCAGCAGCCAAGATCGCAGGGAAAACACTGAAGCTTTCTTT
TRBV18,once,NA,TRBJ1-1,CASSPQQGGNTEAFF,TGTGCCAGCTCACCCCAACAGGGAGGTAACACTGAAGCTTTCTTT
TRBV4-2,many,NA,TRBJ2-7,CASSQGPLEQYF,TGTGCCAGCAGCCAAGGCCCCCTAGAGCAGTACTTC
TRBV29-1,many,TRBD2,TRBJ2-3,CSVEVAGAITDTQYF,TGCAGCGTTGAGGTAGCGGGGGCTATCACAGATACGCAGTATTTT
TRBV6-6,few,NA,TRBJ1-5,CASSYSSGAYSNQPQHF,TGTGCCAGCAGTTACTCCTCAGGGGCTTATAGCAATCAGCCCCAGCATTTT
TRBV20-1,NA,NA,TRBJ2-3,CSARGRGLRDTQYF,TGCAGTGCTAGGGGCCGGGGCTTAAGAGATACGCAGTATTTT
TRBV2,NA,NA,TRBJ1-1,CASSVDTFSEAFF,TGTGCCAGCAGTGTCGACACTTTTTCTGAAGCTTTCTTT
TRBV14,NA,NA,TRBJ2-6,CASSHLDSSGANVLTF,TGTGCCAGCAGCCACTTGGACAGTTCGGGGGCCAACGTCCTGACTTTC